The 18 T cell receptor beta chains below were found in one sample sequenced in a study of blood T cell repertoires in COVID-19 (dated by TCRdb to 2019 to 2021). The library was made by the immunoSEQ multiplex PCR assay. In its TCRdb copy, this immuneACCESS table keeps in-frame sequences only and misses some clones. Where compared with another copy, unresolved V genes explain less than half of these, and the others have no known cause. Present in this sample are about 250,000 clones, roughly 88% of which were seen just once. Together, the top ten hold approximately 6% of the sample. Sequencing input: peripheral blood. The receptor set was obtained from a woman younger than 45 with COVID-19, enrolled during active disease.

The rearrangement joins TRBV6-5 to TRBJ2-5; D possibly corresponds to TRBD1 (5 bases). Germline-derived CDR1 and CDR2 are MNHEY and SVGAGI. This CDR3 is built from 14 residues. V lost 2 bases, J lost 5 bases, and 12 bases lay in between. The CDR3 DNA reads TGTGCCAGCAGTTACAGGGGCGCAAGCGAGACCCAGTACTTC. Its protein product is CASSYRGASETQYF.

V gene TRBV6-5 combines with J gene TRBJ2-3, with D tentatively TRBD1 (6 bases). The CDR3 spans 14 residues. V lost 4 bases to trimming and J lost 1 base, with 9 bases between them. Germline CDR1 and CDR2: MNHEY and SVGAGI. The CDR3 nucleotides read TGTGCCAGCAGTTTACAGGGTCGCACAGATACGCAGTATTTT. Its translation: CASSLQGRTDTQYF.

This chain uses TRBV7-9 with TRBJ1-1, with 8 bases that match TRBD1. There are 14 residues in the CDR3. Trimming at V came to 2 bases and at J to 3 bases, leaving 2 bases not matched to a gene. Looked up from germline, CDR1 is SEHNR and CDR2 is FQNEAQ (reference sequence). The CDR3 nucleotides are TGTGCCAGCAGCTTACAGGGGGCGGACACTGAAGCTTTCTTT. Protein product: CASSLQGADTEAFF.

The chain recombines TRBV6-5 with TRBJ1-1, with 8 bases aligning to TRBD1. With 0 bases clipped from V and 5 bases from J, the junction kept 5 bases outside the gene matches. Germline CDR1 MNHEY, CDR2 SVGAGI. CDR3 length: 15 residues. The DNA of the CDR3 is TGTGCCAGCAGTTACTCCCGGACAGGGATGACTGAAGCTTTCTTT. Its protein is CASSYSRTGMTEAFF.

On this clone: This sample also contains other DNA sequences that code for the same CDR3. This chain connects TRBV6-1 to TRBJ2-1, with TRBD2 matching over 13 bases. After removal of 0 bases from V and 7 bases from J, the junction contained 3 bases not matched to a gene. This CDR3 has 16 amino acids. Germline V gene lookup returns CDR1 MNHNS and CDR2 SASEGT. The CDR3 spells CASSEARTSGRNEQFF. Here the CDR3 DNA reads TGTGCCAGCAGTGAAGCGCGGACTAGCGGGAGAAATGAGCAGTTCTTC.

In the case of this clone: The same CDR3 arises from other DNA sequences in this sample as well. The chain carries TRBV6-2 or TRBV6-3 and TRBJ2-5; 12 nucleotides line up with TRBD2. Trimming took 2 bases from V and 2 from J; bases not matched to a gene: 0. The length of the CDR3 is 15 residues. Germline lookup yields CDR1 MNHEY and CDR2 SVGEGT. CDR3 DNA sequence: TGTGCCAGCAGTTACACTAGCGGGGGGCAAGAGACCCAGTACTTC. It yields the protein CASSYTSGGQETQYF.

This chain joins TRBV6-1 and TRBJ2-1; a weak D match, TRBD2 (7 bases). Trimming removed 4 bases at V and 2 bases at J, with 15 bases between. The CDR3 loop spans 16 amino acids. Germline CDR1 MNHNS, CDR2 SASEGT. The CDR3 loop reads CASSGNAGAPYNEQFF. The DNA for the CDR3 is TGTGCCAGCAGTGGAAACGCGGGGGCCCCCTACAATGAGCAGTTCTTC.

The chain has TRBV7-2 and TRBJ2-3, with D possibly being TRBD1 (5 bases). V gave up 2 bases and J gave up 2 bases, with 8 bases separating them. This CDR3 has 14 amino acids. Germline V gene sequence: CDR1 SGHTA, CDR2 FQGNSA. CDR3: CASSLRQTTDTQYF. CDR3 in DNA: TGTGCCAGCAGCTTAAGACAGACCACAGATACGCAGTATTTT.

In its sample, this clone was seen once. V and J are TRBV14 and TRBJ1-2, with no clear D. CDR3 length: 13 residues. Germline CDR1 reads SGHDN; CDR2 reads FVKESK. Trimming stripped 1 base from V and 4 bases from J, with 7 bases between. The CDR3 bases are TGTGCCAGCAGCCAAGTCACTACCTATGGCTACACCTTC. Protein product: CASSQVTTYGYTF.

DNA for the CDR3: TGTGCCAGTAAAGACAACCACAATCAGCCCCAGCATTTT. Protein product: CASKDNHNQPQHF. The chain has TRBV19 and TRBJ1-5; the D is unclear. CDR1 and CDR2 from the germline V gene are LNHDA and SQIVND (reference sequence). The CDR3 contains 13 residues. V lost 7 bases and J 3 bases, leaving 10 bases between the germline ends.

This chain uses TRBV18 with TRBJ2-2; the D is unclear. This CDR3 contains 14 residues. V was clipped by 3 bases and J by 1 base, with 6 bases between them. Germline V lookup: CDR1 KGHSH, CDR2 LQKENI. The CDR3 DNA follows: TGTGCCAGCTCACCTCCGGTGAACACCGGGGAGCTGTTTTTT. It encodes CASSPPVNTGELFF.

CDR3: CASSEETGWSPLHF. In nucleotides, the CDR3 is TGTGCCAGCAGTGAGGAGACAGGGTGGTCACCCCTCCACTTT. This rearrangement joins TRBV2 to TRBJ1-6; 7 nucleotides line up with TRBD1. This CDR3 has 14 residues. The J segment lost 10 bases and the V segment lost 3 bases, leaving 6 bases of the junction unmatched. Germline V gives CDR1 SNHLY, CDR2 FYNNEI.

The rearrangement links TRBV11-2 to TRBJ1-2; no definite D call. The CDR3 contains 16 residues. Trimming took 6 bases from V and 4 from J, leaving 21 bases between them. Germline lookup yields CDR1 SGHAT and CDR2 FQNNGV. The CDR3 nucleotides are TGTGCCAGCAGTCTCTCGTTTTACTCCGATACCTATGGCTACACCTTC. This gives the protein CASSLSFYSDTYGYTF.

This chain's CDR3 is CASSLGTGLPNGYTF. CDR3 nucleotide sequence: TGTGCCAGCAGTCTCGGGACAGGCCTACCCAATGGCTACACCTTC. The chain links TRBV27 to TRBJ1-2, with 8 bases aligning to TRBD1. Germline V CDR1 and CDR2: MNHEY, SMNVEV (reference sequence). This CDR3 comprises 15 residues. V dropped 5 bases and J dropped 6; count of bases not matched to a gene: 11.

This clone has a single count. The rearrangement uses TRBV5-1 and TRBJ1-2; D is unresolved. V lost 2 bases and J lost 8, with 10 bases in between. Germline V gene lookup returns CDR1 SGHRS and CDR2 YFSETQ. CDR3 length: 12 amino acids. CDR3 in DNA: TGCGCCAGCAGCTTTGATACGGGGGGCTACACCTTC. Amino acids: CASSFDTGGYTF.

The chain recombines TRBV28 with TRBJ1-2; a weak D match, TRBD1 (5 bases). CDR3 length: 14 residues. In germline, CDR1 is MDHEN, CDR2 SYDVKM. V gave up 2 bases and J gave up 4 bases, with 11 bases separating them. For the CDR3, the DNA is TGTGCCAGCAGTTTAACAGGTATCGGCTATGGCTACACCTTC. Translating it yields CASSLTGIGYGYTF.

This chain joins TRBV6-6 and TRBJ2-7, with 9 bases matching TRBD1. V lost 6 bases and J lost 3; bases outside the gene matches: 6. Germline assignment: CDR1 MNHNY and CDR2 SVGAGI (reference sequence). This CDR3 region has 14 residues. The CDR3 here is CASRPGQGDYEQYF. In DNA, the CDR3 is TGTGCCAGCAGGCCGGGACAGGGAGACTACGAGCAGTACTTC.

The genes are TRBV7-8 and TRBJ1-1; 12 bases align to TRBD1. This CDR3 is 15 amino acids long. The trim removed 6 bases at V and 5 bases at J, leaving 7 bases unmatched. Germline V gene sequence: CDR1 SGHVS, CDR2 FQNEAQ. CDR3 bases: TGTGCCAGCAGTCTCGGGACAGGGGGCAAAACTGAAGCTTTCTTT. It specifies CASSLGTGGKTEAFF. Full variable domain (rest looked up from reference TRBV7-8 and TRBJ1-1): GAGVSQSPRYKVAKRGQDVALRCDPISGHVSLFWYQQALGQGPEFLTYFQNEAQLDKSGLPSDRFFAERPEGSVSTLKIQRTQQEDSAVYLCASSLGTGGKTEAFFGQGTRLTVV.